The following is a T cell receptor beta chain sequence with its context. Which antigen it targets is not known. From each donor, an approximately 2.7 ml peripheral blood sample was collected into PAXgene tubes and kept at -80 degrees C. Without T cell sorting, total RNA was isolated from whole blood using the PAXgene blood miRNA kit on an automated QIAcube. Deep TCRalpha and TCRbeta repertoire profiling with unique molecular barcoding was performed on peripheral blood of monozygotic twin pairs concordant or discordant for inflammatory bowel disease. Smoking habits were recorded for all twin pairs, and individuals were classified as current, former or never smokers. CDR1 and CDR2 were assigned from the germline V gene (reference sequence) as SGHNT and YYREEE. The CDR3, cysteine through phenylalanine, is 15 amino acids long. No DNA was logged. This entry is derived from a study of monozygotic twins with inflammatory bowel disease (dated by TCRdb to about 2019). With respect to the entire study: The complete study included roughly 30 monozygotic twin pairs: 19 IBD-discordant Danish pairs and nine German pairs, of which four were IBD-concordant and five were IBD-discordant. Disease-associated traits were sought mainly through comparisons between IBD patients and their genetically identical healthy co-twins within discordant pairs. Each individual had, on average, about 151 000 unique TCRalpha sequences and 181 000 unique TCRbeta sequences available for analysis.

Library creation used 5' RACE. Preparation of each TCR library used approximately 3.5 ug of total RNA. cDNA was synthesized with SMARTScribe reverse transcriptase in eight separate reactions per sample. During cDNA synthesis, unique molecular identifiers containing a 6-nucleotide sample barcode were introduced by template switching. Two nested PCRs of about 16 and 10 cycles amplified the TCRalpha and TCRbeta cDNA, and bead purification followed each PCR. Before amplification, the cDNA was treated with uracil DNA-glycosylase and purified using the QIAquick PCR purification kit. The second PCR added Illumina TruSeq-compatible adapters along with sample-specific barcodes. TapeStation and Qubit were used to check library quality and concentration, and 5 ng of each library was pooled. Pooled libraries were sequenced on an Illumina HiSeq2500 single-index Rapid Run with 2 x 100 bp reads and custom sequencing primers. In the original analysis: UMI-based consensus assembly with MiGEC version 1.2.6 was used to correct PCR and sequencing errors. MiXCR version 2.1.1 was used to carry out V(D)J alignment, clonotype assembly and CDR3 extraction. Normalisation of gene usage, clonotype sharing and MAIT/NKT TCR abundance was achieved by analysing the top 1000, 10 000 and 20 000 clonotypes per sample. After downsampling to 27 000 UMIs, diversity was calculated as the inverse Simpson index using the vegan R package. Statistical testing used paired Mann-Whitney U tests on the discordant twin pairs and applied Benjamini-Hochberg correction for multiple testing. Following reprocessing of the reads by TCRdb, the data hold one row per CDR3 protein sequence and no DNA is available. The V and J calls come from TCRdb's annotation, not from the publication. This sample's listing comprises 300,000 to 450,000 distinct CDR3 sequences. Roughly 2.6% of the sample is in the top ten clones.

The paper as a whole reports these results and caveats: Distinction between different T cell subtypes could not be achieved in the analysis. Because patients received different immunosuppressive treatments, the repertoires may have picked up extra background noise and variability between individuals. Compared with healthy twins, IBD patients had fewer clonotypes in common with other individuals, a difference most pronounced in patients showing signs of disease activity. IBD patients had lower TCRbeta repertoire diversity, measured by the inverse Simpson index, than their healthy co-twins. Repertoire similarity did not differ between concordant and discordant twins, which could be due to limited statistical power. No single strong signal or clonotype linked to IBD turned up in the results, so the idea that one exists was not supported.

The source material was blood. Recombination connected TRBV5-4 to TRBJ2-5; TCRdb returns TRBD1, unconfirmable since there is no DNA. This TCR derives from a human donor with ulcerative colitis or Crohn's disease, or a healthy co-twin of an affected twin (not recorded which). Here the CDR3 is given as CASSLKGRGPETQYF.